This T cell receptor beta chain stems from a study of beta chain features in type 1 diabetes (dated by TCRdb to between 2017 and 2018). At the level of the whole study: Patients and healthy donors did not differ in mean age, gender distribution, total cell number or subset yield. Across all samples, roughly 110,000,000 sorted cells were examined, and cell number per subset correlated strongly with RNA yield. The study compared TCRB repertoires of sorted circulating CD4+ T cell subsets between recently diagnosed type 1 diabetes patients and matched healthy donors. Whereas all 28 donors provided naive and central memory subsets, regulatory and stem cell-like memory subsets were isolated from just 8 patients and about eight healthy donors.

CDR1 and CDR2 are drawn from the germline V gene (reference sequence): GTSNPN, SVGIG. The junction shows trimming of 4 bases on V and 0 bases on J, plus 10 bases between the germline ends. There are 14 amino acids in the CDR3, from cysteine to phenylalanine inclusive. Only CDR3 DNA is held: 42 bases, read in frame from base 1. From each donor, a single peripheral blood sample of 100 to 150 mL on average was drawn into heparinised tubes. Naive, central memory, regulatory and stem cell-like memory CD4+ T cells were sorted on a BD FACSAria II using a panel including CD45RO, CCR7, CD25, CD127, CD95 and CD27. Purity was above 95% for every sorted population. PBMCs were separated immediately by Lymphoprep density gradient centrifugation and were stained directly, without being cultured. So that batch effects would be minimized, each experiment stained and sorted samples in pairs, pairing one healthy donor with one patient.

In regard to this clone: It has no known antigen specificity. Per-base quality was not reported, and no clone a single base away is much larger than it.

The entire amount of isolated RNA was reverse transcribed using the High Capacity cDNA Reverse Transcription Kit, so the sequenced TCRB transcripts were expressed ones. Deep immunoSEQ sequencing was applied to naive, central memory and regulatory T cell samples, giving an average of about 3.4 million total reads per sample. Sorted cells were lysed in RLT buffer, and RNA was extracted using DNase-treated RNeasy Micro or Mini kits according to cell number. To prevent cross-contamination, each cell subset was processed individually, whereas patient and healthy donor samples were processed jointly. Using the immunoSEQ multiplex PCR, TCRB sequences were amplified from cDNA into 87-bp fragments spanning the CDR3 region. Sequencing of the amplicons was done on the Illumina HiSeq platform. As for the original processing: PCR bias was computationally corrected using synthetic template baselines, reads within Hamming distance 2 were collapsed, and singletons that could not be merged were discarded. By aligning reads against IMGT, V, D and J genes, CDR3 length, and insertions or deletions at six rearrangement sites were assigned. Within each subset, clonotype counts were normalized to sorted cell number, after which true diversity and Gini coefficients were computed with the tcR R package. Repertoire sharing was quantified using the overlap coefficient calculated on TCRB nucleotide sequences. Out-of-frame TCRB sequences from naive cells were analyzed to stand in for the pre-selection repertoire. TCRdb re-hosts the immuneACCESS table, in-frame sequences only. Its copies lack some clones; in the studies checked, an unresolved V gene accounts for under half of them, and the cause for the rest is not known. V and J calls and clone size are copied from that table; D and trimming were computed from the DNA. The sample table lists some 640,000 clones, 11% to 15% of them with a count of one. The ten top clones hold just under 0.04% of the sample.

Overall study results and their limits: Only small numbers of individuals were included in the HLA sub-analyses, which left unresolved whether HLA type had any influence on TCRB rearrangement. Fewer insertions and more nucleotide deletions at VDJ recombination sites were observed in patients with type 1 diabetes, implying thymic rearrangement abnormalities. PCR might favor shorter templates, but patient and control samples were amplified and corrected together, so any skew would affect both groups equally. A moderate but significant shortening of TCRB CDR3 length was observed in type 1 diabetes patients in all four CD4+ subsets. Because cDNA was sequenced instead of genomic DNA, activated cells with high expression could be over-represented, although the groups did not differ in activation or CD3 levels. Naive, central memory and regulatory TCRB repertoires appeared more similar among patients than among healthy donors.

Recombination connected TRBV30 to TRBJ2-4, with the D gene too uncertain to name. The receptor's source is a man aged 18 to 30 with type 1 diabetes. The sample taken for sequencing was naive CD4+ T cells from blood. Sample cell subset or site, as interpreted from the label and publication: true naive CD4+ T cells. The nucleotides read TGTGCCTGGAATATCGCGACAGCCAAAAACATTCAGTACTTC. It translates as CAWNIATAKNIQYF.